This T cell receptor (beta chain) originates from a study of T-cell reconstitution after alpha-beta-depleted transplantation in children. The study, taken as a whole, reports: Roughly two months post-transplant, alpha-beta T cells reportedly originated from several hundred graft clones that had expanded.

The library targeted TCRbeta and was prepared with unique molecular identifiers. Using its own MiXCR run on the PCR reads, TCRdb lists one record per CDR3 protein. The sample carries 350,000 to 500,000 distinct CDR3 sequences, approximately 41% recorded once. With respect to this clonotype: Antigen unknown.

The length of the CDR3 is 15 residues. CDR1 is SEHNR, CDR2 FQNEAQ, per germline (reference sequence). Trimming removed 0 bases from V and 5 bases from J; junction bases left unmatched: 2. This receptor was obtained from a girl aged 2 to 10 with aplastic anemia, due to receive a stem cell transplant. Specimen: PBMCs, collected before TCRalphabeta/CD19-depleted stem cell transplant. V usage is TRBV7-9 and J usage is TRBJ2-7; 12 bases are a match to TRBD1. This CDR3 reads CASSLAGTGGDEQYF. CDR3 nucleotide sequence: TGTGCCAGCAGCTTAGCCGGGACAGGGGGCGACGAGCAGTACTTC.